These 29 T cell receptor beta chains share one sample of origin, sequenced in a study of OX40 agonist ivuxolimab in advanced cancers. Assay used: immunoSEQ multiplex PCR; TCRdb lists only in-frame clones, some missing. The table includes some 77,000 clones, roughly 92% detected once. The sample in question was CD4+ or CD8+ T cells sorted from blood, obtained in a trial of the OX40 agonist ivuxolimab. The receptors were gathered from an adult with an advanced solid tumor such as melanoma, head and neck, liver or kidney cancer.

The rearrangement joins TRBV28 to TRBJ2-5; 8 bases fit TRBD1. V shed 6 bases, J shed 4 bases, and the junction held 7 bases outside the gene matches. This CDR3 is 14 amino acids long. CDR1 MDHEN and CDR2 SYDVKM come from the germline V gene. The CDR3 region has the DNA TGTGCCAGCAGCCCCCGGACAGGGAGAGAGACCCAGTACTTC. It codes for CASSPRTGRETQYF.

The chain joins TRBV28 to TRBJ2-7; 8 bases match TRBD1. With 2 bases clipped from V and 1 base from J, the junction kept 1 base outside the gene matches. CDR1 and CDR2 (germline): MDHEN, SYDVKM. This CDR3 has 14 amino acids. CDR3 nucleotides: TGTGCCAGCAGTTTAACAGGGGGATCCTACGAGCAGTACTTC. Its protein product is CASSLTGGSYEQYF.

J is TRBJ2-3 and V is TRBV4-3, with 15 bases lining up with TRBD2. Trimming removed 0 bases from V and 4 bases from J; junction bases left unmatched: 11. The CDR3 loop spans 20 amino acids. Germline V gives CDR1 LGHNA, CDR2 YSLEER. The CDR3 here is CASSQDGLAGGPGLADTQYF. CDR3 bases: TGCGCCAGCAGCCAAGACGGACTAGCGGGAGGGCCGGGTTTGGCAGATACGCAGTATTTT.

J is TRBJ2-5 and V is TRBV10-3, with a weak D call TRBD1 (5 bases). V lost 4 bases to trimming and J lost 2 bases, with 8 bases between them. The CDR3 is made up of 13 amino acids. Germline CDR1 reads ENHRY; CDR2 reads SYGVKD. The chain's CDR3 is CAISADTQETQYF. As DNA, the CDR3 is TGTGCCATCAGTGCGGACACTCAAGAGACCCAGTACTTC.

This clone showed up just once. For the CDR3, the DNA is TGTGCCAGCAGCGTAGCTGGGAAGCGGGAGACCCAGTACTTC. This codes for CASSVAGKRETQYF. This chain joins TRBV9 and TRBJ2-5, with a possible D match to TRBD2 (5 bases). This CDR3 is built from 14 residues. Germline-derived CDR1 and CDR2 are SGDLS and YYNGEE. V lost 0 bases to trimming and J lost 5 bases, with 11 bases between them. Filled out from reference TRBV9 and TRBJ2-5, the complete variable domain reads DSGVTQTPKHLITATGQRVTLRCSPRSGDLSVYWYQQSLDQGLQFLIQYYNGEERAKGNILERFSAQQFPDLHSELNLSSLELGDSALYFCASSVAGKRETQYFGPGTRLLVL.

The V gene is TRBV5-6, the J gene TRBJ1-4; D is undetermined. This CDR3 spans 15 amino acids. The V gene's germline CDR1 is SGHDT and CDR2 YYEEEE. Trimming took off 4 bases at V and 8 bases at J, with 18 bases between the two ends. The CDR3, as DNA: TGTGCCAGCAGCCTGGACCTGGGTACGGGCGAAAAACTGTTTTTT. Translating gives CASSLDLGTGEKLFF.

This sequence joins TRBV7-2 and TRBJ2-5; D is perhaps TRBD1 (6 bases). Germline CDR1 and CDR2: SGHTA and FQGNSA. Between the trimmed V and J ends, which lost 5 bases and 2 bases, there was a span of 9 bases. This CDR3 is 13 amino acids long. The CDR3 DNA reads as TGTGCCAGCAGCCGGACAGTTCAAGAGACCCAGTACTTC. This translates into CASSRTVQETQYF. Supplemented by reference TRBV7-2 and TRBJ2-5, the full variable domain reads GAGVSQSPSNKVTEKGKDVELRCDPISGHTALYWYRQSLGQGLEFLIYFQGNSAPDKSGLPSDRFSAERTGGSVSTLTIQRTQQEDSAVYLCASSRTVQETQYFGPGTRLLVL.

The rearrangement links TRBV5-5 to TRBJ2-1, with D uncertain. CDR1 is SGHKS and CDR2 is YYEKEE in the germline V gene (reference sequence). The CDR3 extends over 13 amino acids. The V gene lost 0 bases and the J gene lost 4 bases, with 5 bases spanning the gap. CDR3 protein: CASSLGWYNEQFF. In DNA form, the CDR3 reads TGTGCCAGCAGCTTGGGTTGGTACAATGAGCAGTTCTTC.

The chain links TRBV14 to TRBJ2-3; the D gene is possibly TRBD1 (6 bases). Germline V gene sequence: CDR1 SGHDN, CDR2 FVKESK. This CDR3 has 15 amino acids. Trimming shortened V by 4 bases and J by 1 base, and 12 bases separated the two germline ends. This CDR3 reads CASSLLRGGTDTQYF. In DNA, the CDR3 is TGTGCCAGCAGCCTCCTCAGGGGAGGCACAGATACGCAGTATTTT.

The V call is TRBV11-2, the J call TRBJ2-7; D is unclear. With 4 bases removed from V and 3 bases from J, the gap between germline ends came to 16 bases. The length of the CDR3 is 15 residues. CDR1 is SGHAT, CDR2 FQNNGV, per germline. The CDR3 region is CASSSPERRNYEQYF. CDR3 nucleotide sequence: TGTGCCAGCAGCTCCCCGGAACGGAGAAACTACGAGCAGTACTTC.

The gene calls are TRBV28 and TRBJ1-3; TRBD1 might be the D (5 bases). The CDR3 runs 14 residues. The germline CDR1 and CDR2 sequences are MDHEN and SYDVKM. Trimming took 7 bases from V and 4 from J, leaving 14 bases between them. The CDR3 protein is CASTRGGFGNTIYF. The DNA for the CDR3 is TGTGCCAGCACTCGGGGCGGGTTCGGAAACACCATATATTTT.

This sequence joins TRBV28 and TRBJ2-5; the match to TRBD2 covers 8 bases. Losses at the gene ends were 2 bases for V and 4 bases for J; bases not matched to a gene: 3. The CDR3 runs 14 residues. Germline loops: CDR1 MDHEN, CDR2 SYDVKM. The CDR3 nucleotides are TGTGCCAGCAGTTTAGGCGGGAGGCTAGAGACCCAGTACTTC. Encoded protein: CASSLGGRLETQYF.

This clone showed up just once. The rearrangement links TRBV19 to TRBJ1-5; D is possibly TRBD1 (5 bases). V shed 6 bases and J shed 7 bases, with 13 bases lying between them. Germline assignment: CDR1 LNHDA and CDR2 SQIVND (reference sequence). The CDR3 is 13 amino acids. The CDR3 nucleotides read TGTGCCAGTAGCCCTAGGGGACGGCAGCCCCAGCATTTT. The encoded protein is CASSPRGRQPQHF.

Here the CDR3 DNA reads TGTGCCAGCTCACCAGACGGGGAGCTGTTTTTT. It specifies CASSPDGELFF. V gene TRBV18 combines with J gene TRBJ2-2; D is unclear. Germline loops: CDR1 KGHSH, CDR2 LQKENI. The germline V and J ends were trimmed by 2 bases and 7 bases, with 2 bases remaining between them. The CDR3 length is 11 residues.

The gene calls are TRBV11-1 and TRBJ2-3; 8 bases fit TRBD1. Germline V gene lookup returns CDR1 SGHAT and CDR2 FQDESV (reference sequence). Trimming cost V 5 bases and J 2 bases; bases outside gene matches: 6. This CDR3 has 15 amino acids. The CDR3 bases are TGTGCCAGCAGCCACAGGGGGTGGGCCACAGATACGCAGTATTTT. As protein: CASSHRGWATDTQYF.

This clone showed up just once. The rearrangement uses TRBV18 and TRBJ2-1, with 11 nucleotides matching TRBD2. The trim removed 0 bases at V and 1 base at J, leaving 5 bases unmatched. Germline V CDR1 and CDR2: KGHSH, LQKENI. The CDR3 has 18 amino acids. In DNA form, the CDR3 reads TGTGCCAGCTCACCACCTACTAGCGGGAGACGGTCCTACAATGAGCAGTTCTTC. As protein: CASSPPTSGRRSYNEQFF.

The V call is TRBV7-2, the J call TRBJ2-1; TRBD2 agrees at 11 bases. The CDR3 spans 15 residues. Germline V gene data show CDR1 as SGHTA and CDR2 as FQGNSA. The ends lost 2 bases at V and 7 bases at J; junction bases unmatched: 4. CDR3 residues: CASSLIASGRNEQFF. Here the CDR3 DNA reads TGTGCCAGCAGCTTAATCGCTAGCGGGAGGAATGAGCAGTTCTTC.

In regard to this clone: Germline and junction disagree at one end, which may indicate a read error. The chain carries TRBV7-3 and TRBJ1-1, with 8 bases fitting TRBD1. CDR3 size: 13 residues. Germline V gives CDR1 SGHTA, CDR2 FQGTGA. Here the CDR3 reads CASSLDREAEAFF. DNA for the CDR3: TGTGCTAGCAGTTTGGACAGGGAGGCTGAAGCTTTCTTT.

CDR3 in DNA: TGTGCCAGCAGCCCCGGGGGGAACTCCTACAATGAGCAGTTCTTC. Protein: CASSPGGNSYNEQFF. The chain couples TRBV9 to TRBJ2-1; 7 nucleotides align to TRBD2. Unmatched junction bases numbered 4, after V lost 4 bases and J lost 0 bases. The CDR3 extends over 15 amino acids. Germline values: CDR1 SGDLS, CDR2 YYNGEE.

The gene calls are TRBV7-9 and TRBJ2-7, with TRBD1 identical over 9 bases. Germline V gene sequence: CDR1 SEHNR, CDR2 FQNEAQ (reference sequence). There are 15 residues in the CDR3. After removal of 5 bases from V and 4 bases from J, the junction contained 9 bases not matched to a gene. CDR3 sequence reads: CASSPLGQGKYEQYF. The DNA for the CDR3 is TGTGCCAGCAGCCCTCTCGGACAGGGGAAATACGAGCAGTACTTC.

The chain combines TRBV2 with TRBJ2-7; 8 bases align to TRBD2. V trimming: 6 bases; J trimming: 0 bases; junction bases outside the gene matches: 4. Germline loops: CDR1 SNHLY, CDR2 FYNNEI. The CDR3 has 14 amino acids. DNA of the CDR3: TGTGCCAGCAGAGCCGGGACTAGCTCCTACGAGCAGTACTTC. Protein product: CASRAGTSSYEQYF.

The chain uses TRBV2 and TRBJ2-1, with D perhaps TRBD2 (6 bases). This CDR3 spans 14 amino acids. In germline, CDR1 is SNHLY, CDR2 FYNNEI. V was pared by 9 bases and J by 1 base, with 13 bases between. The CDR3 sequence: CASKGTQSYNEQFF. In nucleotides, the CDR3 is TGTGCCAGTAAGGGGACTCAGTCCTACAATGAGCAGTTCTTC.

This clone was recorded only once. The chain recombines TRBV15 with TRBJ1-5; 12 bases match TRBD1. Germline-derived CDR1 and CDR2 are LNHNV and YYDKDF (reference sequence). V trimming: 3 bases; J trimming: 5 bases; junction bases outside the gene matches: 2. The CDR3 has 15 residues. The CDR3 DNA is TGTGCCACCAGCAGGGGACAGGGGGCATATCAGCCCCAGCATTTT. It specifies CATSRGQGAYQPQHF.

Comments on this clone: A read error may account for a junction end that differs from germline. This chain connects TRBV7-9 to TRBJ2-3, with 10 bases lining up with TRBD2. Germline V gene data show CDR1 as SEHNR and CDR2 as FQNEAQ (reference sequence). This CDR3 region has 15 residues. The DNA of the CDR3 is TGTGCCACCAGCTCTAGCGGGGGACGCACAGATACGCAGTATTTT. This gives the protein CATSSSGGRTDTQYF.

V and J are TRBV27 and TRBJ2-1, with TRBD2 matching 9 bases. The CDR3 consists of 14 residues. Unmatched junction bases numbered 8, after V lost 6 bases and J lost 8 bases. The germline V gene encodes CDR1 MNHEY and CDR2 SMNVEV (reference sequence). The CDR3 bases are TGTGCCAGCAGCCGCGGGACTAGCCACTATGAGCAGTTCTTC. It codes for CASSRGTSHYEQFF.

The table lists this clone with a count of one. The V gene is TRBV10-3, the J gene TRBJ2-7, with D unresolved. Looked up from germline, CDR1 is ENHRY and CDR2 is SYGVKD. The CDR3 sequence is 12 residues long. Between the trimmed V and J ends, which lost 9 bases and 0 bases, there was a span of 9 bases. This CDR3 is CAMAAYSYEQYF. CDR3 bases: TGTGCCATGGCGGCTTACTCCTACGAGCAGTACTTC.

The chain joins TRBV30 to TRBJ2-7, with a tentative D call TRBD2 (5 bases). Germline V gene lookup returns CDR1 GTSNPN and CDR2 SVGIG (reference sequence). Between the trimmed V and J ends, which lost 0 bases and 3 bases, there was a span of 18 bases. CDR3 length equals 16 residues. CDR3 DNA: TGTGCCTGGAGTGTTCTTGTTGCCCCCCGGGGCTACGAGCAGTACTTC. As protein: CAWSVLVAPRGYEQYF.

This chain uses TRBV9 with TRBJ1-3, with D tentatively TRBD1 (6 bases). The germline V gene has CDR1 SGDLS and CDR2 YYNGEE. The CDR3 has 18 residues. With 4 bases removed from V and 0 bases from J, the gap between germline ends came to 20 bases. The CDR3: CASSTGQLGPSSGNTIYF. The CDR3 DNA sequence: TGTGCCAGCAGCACAGGACAGCTTGGGCCTTCCTCTGGAAACACCATATATTTT.

This chain joins TRBV2 and TRBJ2-4, with D possibly TRBD1 on 7 matching bases. CDR3 length: 13 residues. Germline V lookup: CDR1 SNHLY, CDR2 FYNNEI. The V gene lost 3 bases and the J gene lost 6 bases, with 9 bases spanning the gap. CDR3 coding DNA: TGTGCCAGCAGTGAGCAGGGGGGAAACATTCAGTACTTC. This sequence encodes CASSEQGGNIQYF.